This T cell receptor (beta chain) emerged from a study of CD8+CD57+ T cells in acquired aplastic anemia. Investigators profiled TCR beta VDJ and CDR3 from genomic DNA template. TCRdb analysed the reads with MiXCR anew, one entry per CDR3 protein. The repertoire includes approximately 250,000 distinct CDR3 sequences, 70% to 85% of them detected once, and 35% to 50% sits in the top ten. A word on this clonotype: What it binds is unknown.

This CDR3 comprises 16 residues. Germline-derived CDR1 and CDR2 are SGHNT and YENEEA. V was shortened by 4 bases and J by 3 bases, with 18 bases between the two germline ends. By flow cytometry, patients selected for sequencing had shown an expansion of CD8+CD57+ cells. Study-wide results and limits: Around 29 CD8+ CDR3 sequences were shared between patients and controls.

The gene calls are TRBV11-3 and TRBJ1-2; D remains ambiguous. This TCR derives from a human donor with aplastic anemia. The source material was sorted CD4+, CD8+, or CD8+CD57+ T cells (not recorded which) from PBMCs. DNA of the CDR3: TGTGCCAGCAGCTCAGATCACACGGGCTTGGACTATGGCTACACCTTC. This sequence encodes CASSSDHTGLDYGYTF.